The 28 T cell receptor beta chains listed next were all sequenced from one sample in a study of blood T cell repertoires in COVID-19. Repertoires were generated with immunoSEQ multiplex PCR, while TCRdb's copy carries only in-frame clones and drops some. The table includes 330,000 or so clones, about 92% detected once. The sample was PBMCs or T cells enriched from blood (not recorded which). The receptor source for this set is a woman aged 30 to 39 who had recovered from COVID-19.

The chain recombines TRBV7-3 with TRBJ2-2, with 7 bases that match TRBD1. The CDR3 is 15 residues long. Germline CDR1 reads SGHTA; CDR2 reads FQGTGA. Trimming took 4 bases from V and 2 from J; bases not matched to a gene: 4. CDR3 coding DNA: TGTGCCAGCAGCTCTGGGACAGTTAACACCGGGGAGCTGTTTTTT. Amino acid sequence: CASSSGTVNTGELFF.

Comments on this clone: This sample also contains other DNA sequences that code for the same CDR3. Here the CDR3 DNA reads TGTGCCAGCAGAGGGGGGGGGAACACTGAAGCTTTCTTT. It encodes CASRGGGNTEAFF. The gene calls are TRBV28 and TRBJ1-1; possibly TRBD1 for D (6 bases). Trimming removed 6 bases at V and 1 base at J, with 9 bases between. The CDR3 is made up of 13 amino acids. Germline V CDR1 and CDR2: MDHEN, SYDVKM.

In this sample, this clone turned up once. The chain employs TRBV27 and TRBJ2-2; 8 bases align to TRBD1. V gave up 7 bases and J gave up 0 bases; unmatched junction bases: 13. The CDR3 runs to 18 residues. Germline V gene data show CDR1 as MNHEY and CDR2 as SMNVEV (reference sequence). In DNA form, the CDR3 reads TGTGCCAGCACCACAGTTGGGGACAGGCCTTCGAACACCGGGGAGCTGTTTTTT. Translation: CASTTVGDRPSNTGELFF.

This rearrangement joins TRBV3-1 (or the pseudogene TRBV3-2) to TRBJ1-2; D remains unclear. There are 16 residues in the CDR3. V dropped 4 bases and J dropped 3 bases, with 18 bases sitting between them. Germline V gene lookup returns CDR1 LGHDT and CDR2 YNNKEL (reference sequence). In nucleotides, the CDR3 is TGTGCCAGCAGCCTCCGATGGGAGGGAGGAGACTATGGCTACACCTTC. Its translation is CASSLRWEGGDYGYTF.

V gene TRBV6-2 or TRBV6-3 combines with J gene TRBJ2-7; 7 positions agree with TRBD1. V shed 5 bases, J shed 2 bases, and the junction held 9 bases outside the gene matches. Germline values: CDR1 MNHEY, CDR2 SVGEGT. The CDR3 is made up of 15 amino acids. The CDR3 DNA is TGTGCCAGCAGTCCCTCGAGACAGGGAGCCTACGAGCAGTACTTC. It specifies CASSPSRQGAYEQYF.

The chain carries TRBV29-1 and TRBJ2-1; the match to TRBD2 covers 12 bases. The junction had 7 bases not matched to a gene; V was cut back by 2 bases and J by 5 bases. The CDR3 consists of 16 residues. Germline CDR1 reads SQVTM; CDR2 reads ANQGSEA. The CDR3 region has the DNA TGCAGCGTTGAAAAGGCTAGCGGGAGGGGGGACAATGAGCAGTTCTTC. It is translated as CSVEKASGRGDNEQFF.

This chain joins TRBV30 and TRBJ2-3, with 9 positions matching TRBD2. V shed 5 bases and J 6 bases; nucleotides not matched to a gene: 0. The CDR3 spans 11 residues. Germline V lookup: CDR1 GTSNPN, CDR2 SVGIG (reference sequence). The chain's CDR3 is CAWAGGDTQYF. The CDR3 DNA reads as TGTGCCTGGGCGGGGGGGGATACGCAGTATTTT.

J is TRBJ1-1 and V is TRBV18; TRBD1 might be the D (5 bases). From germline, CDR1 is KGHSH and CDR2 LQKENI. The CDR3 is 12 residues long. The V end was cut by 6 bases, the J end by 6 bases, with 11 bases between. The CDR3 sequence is CASSGGSAEAFF. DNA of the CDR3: TGTGCCAGCTCGGGGGGTAGCGCTGAAGCTTTCTTT.

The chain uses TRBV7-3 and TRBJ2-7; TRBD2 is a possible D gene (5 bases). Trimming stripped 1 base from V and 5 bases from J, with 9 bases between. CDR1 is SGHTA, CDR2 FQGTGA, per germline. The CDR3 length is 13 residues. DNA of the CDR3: TGTGCCAGCAGCTTAAACGGACTCAACGAGCAGTACTTC. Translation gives CASSLNGLNEQYF.

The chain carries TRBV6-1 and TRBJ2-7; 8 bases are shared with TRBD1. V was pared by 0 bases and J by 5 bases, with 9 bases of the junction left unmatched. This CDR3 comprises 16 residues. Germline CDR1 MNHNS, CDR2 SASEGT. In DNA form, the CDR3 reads TGTGCCAGCAGTGAAGCCCCACCCGGACAGGGTGACGAGCAGTACTTC. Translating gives CASSEAPPGQGDEQYF.

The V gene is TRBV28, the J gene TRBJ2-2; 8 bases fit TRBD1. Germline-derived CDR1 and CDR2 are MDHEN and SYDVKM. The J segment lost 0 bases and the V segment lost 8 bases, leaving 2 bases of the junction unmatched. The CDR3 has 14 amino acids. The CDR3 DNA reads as TGTGCCAGCTTGGACAGGGCGAACACCGGGGAGCTGTTTTTT. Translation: CASLDRANTGELFF. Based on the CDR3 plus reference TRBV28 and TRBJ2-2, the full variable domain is DVKVTQSSRYLVKRTGEKVFLECVQDMDHENMFWYRQDPGLGLRLIYFSYDVKMKEKGDIPEGYSVSREKKERFSLILESASTNQTSMYLCASLDRANTGELFFGEGSRLTVL.

The DNA for the CDR3 is TGTGCCAGCAGTTTACGGGAGCCCCCTGAAGCTTTCTTT. This gives the protein CASSLREPPEAFF. The chain combines TRBV28 with TRBJ1-1; D is unclear. The germline V gene has CDR1 MDHEN and CDR2 SYDVKM. V was shortened by 2 bases and J by 6 bases, with 10 bases between the two germline ends. CDR3 length: 13 amino acids.

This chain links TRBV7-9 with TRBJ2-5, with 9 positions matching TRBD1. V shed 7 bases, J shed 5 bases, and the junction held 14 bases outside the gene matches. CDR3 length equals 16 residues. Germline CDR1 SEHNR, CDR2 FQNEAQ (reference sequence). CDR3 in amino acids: CASTIPSGTGFETQYF. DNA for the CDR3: TGTGCCAGCACCATCCCCTCGGGGACAGGGTTTGAGACCCAGTACTTC.

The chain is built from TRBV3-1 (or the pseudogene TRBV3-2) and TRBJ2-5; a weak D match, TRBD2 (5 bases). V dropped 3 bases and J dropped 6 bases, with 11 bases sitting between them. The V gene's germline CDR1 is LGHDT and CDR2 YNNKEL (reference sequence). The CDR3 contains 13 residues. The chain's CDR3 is CASSHPPGKTQYF. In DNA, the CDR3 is TGTGCCAGCAGCCATCCCCCGGGGAAGACCCAGTACTTC.

As DNA, the CDR3 is TGTGCCAGCTCACCCCTAAAGAGCCAAGCTTGGCAGTTCTTC. This sequence encodes CASSPLKSQAWQFF. The rearrangement links TRBV18 to TRBJ2-1, with D uncertain. The germline CDR1 and CDR2 sequences are KGHSH and LQKENI. The CDR3 is made up of 14 amino acids. The V end was cut by 3 bases, the J end by 12 bases, with 18 bases between.

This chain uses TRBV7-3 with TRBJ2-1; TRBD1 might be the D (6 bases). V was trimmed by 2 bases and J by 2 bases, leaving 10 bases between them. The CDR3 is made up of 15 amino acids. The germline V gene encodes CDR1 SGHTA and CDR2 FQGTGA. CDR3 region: CASSLQGTTYNEQFF. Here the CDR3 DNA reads TGTGCCAGCAGCTTACAGGGGACAACCTACAATGAGCAGTTCTTC.

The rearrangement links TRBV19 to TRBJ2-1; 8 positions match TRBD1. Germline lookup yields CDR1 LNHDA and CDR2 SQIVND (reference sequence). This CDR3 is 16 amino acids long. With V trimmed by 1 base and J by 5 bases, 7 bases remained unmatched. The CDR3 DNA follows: TGTGCCAGTAGTATAGTAGACAGGGGATTCCACAATGAGCAGTTCTTC. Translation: CASSIVDRGFHNEQFF.

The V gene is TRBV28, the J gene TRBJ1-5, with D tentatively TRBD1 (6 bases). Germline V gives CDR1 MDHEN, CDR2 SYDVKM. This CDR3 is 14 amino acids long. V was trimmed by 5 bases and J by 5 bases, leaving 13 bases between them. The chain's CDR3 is CASSPPGGHQPQHF. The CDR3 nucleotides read TGTGCCAGCAGTCCCCCCGGGGGGCATCAGCCCCAGCATTTT.

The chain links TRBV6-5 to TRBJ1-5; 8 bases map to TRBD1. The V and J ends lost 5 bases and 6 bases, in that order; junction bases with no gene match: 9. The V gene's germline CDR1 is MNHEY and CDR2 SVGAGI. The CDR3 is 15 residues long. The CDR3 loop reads CASSPGQGFGQPQHF. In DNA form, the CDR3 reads TGTGCCAGCAGTCCCGGACAGGGATTCGGTCAGCCCCAGCATTTT.

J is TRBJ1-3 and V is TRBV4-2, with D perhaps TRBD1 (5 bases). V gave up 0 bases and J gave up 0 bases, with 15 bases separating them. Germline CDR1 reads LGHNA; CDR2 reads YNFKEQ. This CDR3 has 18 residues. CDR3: CASSQDPGGANSGNTIYF. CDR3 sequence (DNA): TGTGCCAGCAGCCAAGATCCGGGAGGGGCCAACTCTGGAAACACCATATATTTT.

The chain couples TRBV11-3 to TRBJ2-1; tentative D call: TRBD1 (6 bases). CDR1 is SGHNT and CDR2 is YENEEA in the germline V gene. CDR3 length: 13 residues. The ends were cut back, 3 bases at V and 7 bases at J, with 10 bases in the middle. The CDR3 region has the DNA TGTGCCAGCAGCTTCGGACAGCCAAATGAGCAGTTCTTC. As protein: CASSFGQPNEQFF.

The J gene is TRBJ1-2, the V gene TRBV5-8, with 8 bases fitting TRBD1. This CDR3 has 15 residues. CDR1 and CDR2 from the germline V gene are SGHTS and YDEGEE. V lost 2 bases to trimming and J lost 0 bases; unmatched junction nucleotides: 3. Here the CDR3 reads CASSLQGDANYGYTF. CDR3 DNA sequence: TGTGCCAGCAGCTTACAGGGGGATGCTAACTATGGCTACACCTTC.

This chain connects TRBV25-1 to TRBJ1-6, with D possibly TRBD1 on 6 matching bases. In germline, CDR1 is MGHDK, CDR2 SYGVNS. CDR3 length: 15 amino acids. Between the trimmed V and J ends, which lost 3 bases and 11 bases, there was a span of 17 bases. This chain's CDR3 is CASSDSRRGFAPLHF. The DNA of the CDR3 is TGTGCCAGCAGTGATTCCCGCAGGGGCTTTGCACCCCTCCACTTT.

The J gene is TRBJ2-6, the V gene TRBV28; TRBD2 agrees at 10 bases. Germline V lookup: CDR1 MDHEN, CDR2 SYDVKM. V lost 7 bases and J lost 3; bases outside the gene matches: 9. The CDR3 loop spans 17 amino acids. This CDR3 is CASMPLAGAGGANVLTF. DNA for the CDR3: TGTGCCAGCATGCCCCTAGCGGGAGCTGGTGGGGCCAACGTCCTGACTTTC. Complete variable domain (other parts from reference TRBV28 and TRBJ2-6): DVKVTQSSRYLVKRTGEKVFLECVQDMDHENMFWYRQDPGLGLRLIYFSYDVKMKEKGDIPEGYSVSREKKERFSLILESASTNQTSMYLCASMPLAGAGGANVLTFGAGSRLTVL.

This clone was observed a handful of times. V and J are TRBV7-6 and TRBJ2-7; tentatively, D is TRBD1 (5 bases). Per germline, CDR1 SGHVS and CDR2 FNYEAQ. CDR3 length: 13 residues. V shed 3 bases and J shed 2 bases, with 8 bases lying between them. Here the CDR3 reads CASSFTGAYEQYF. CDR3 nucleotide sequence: TGTGCCAGCAGCTTCACAGGTGCCTACGAGCAGTACTTC.

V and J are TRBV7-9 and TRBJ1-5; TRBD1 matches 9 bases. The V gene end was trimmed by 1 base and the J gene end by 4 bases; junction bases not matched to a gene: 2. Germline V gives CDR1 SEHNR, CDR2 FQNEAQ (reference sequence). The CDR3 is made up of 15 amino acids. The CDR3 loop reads CASSLGTGVNQPQHF. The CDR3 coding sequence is TGTGCCAGCAGCTTAGGGACAGGGGTGAATCAGCCCCAGCATTTT. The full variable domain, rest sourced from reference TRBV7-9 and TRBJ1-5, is DTGVSQNPRHKITKRGQNVTFRCDPISEHNRLYWYRQTLGQGPEFLTYFQNEAQLEKSRLLSDRFSAERPKGSFSTLEIQRTEQGDSAMYLCASSLGTGVNQPQHFGDGTRLSIL.

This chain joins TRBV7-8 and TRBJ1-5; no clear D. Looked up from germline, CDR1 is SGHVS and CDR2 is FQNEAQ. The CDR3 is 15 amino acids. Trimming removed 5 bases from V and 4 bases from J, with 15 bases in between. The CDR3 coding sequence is TGTGCCAGCAGCCCGCGAGGAGGCCGTAATCAGCCCCAGCATTTT. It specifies CASSPRGGRNQPQHF.

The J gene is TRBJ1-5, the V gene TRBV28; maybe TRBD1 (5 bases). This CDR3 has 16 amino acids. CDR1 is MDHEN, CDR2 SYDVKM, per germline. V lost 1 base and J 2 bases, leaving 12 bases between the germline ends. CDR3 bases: TGTGCCAGCAGTTTATCAGGGATGTCCGGCAATCAGCCCCAGCATTTT. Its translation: CASSLSGMSGNQPQHF.